Included here is one T cell receptor (beta chain) sequence, with context. Its matching antigen is unknown. Produced via immunoSEQ multiplex PCR; TCRdb's table is partial and in-frame only. The data hold about 110,000 clones, with 80% to 95% observed a single time. The data are from a study of T cell repertoires and HLA-DP antigens. Trimming removed 2 bases at V and 7 bases at J, with 12 bases between. From germline, CDR1 is MNHNS and CDR2 SASEGT. CDR3 length: 15 residues. This receptor was obtained from a woman aged 18 to 35 in good health and CMV-seronegative. The sequenced material came from CD4+ T cells from PBMCs. The V gene is TRBV6-1, the J gene TRBJ2-6, with a tentative D call TRBD2 (6 bases). The CDR3 here is CASSEIEAGANVLTF. The DNA of the CDR3 is TGTGCCAGCAGTGAAATTGAGGCGGGAGCCAACGTCCTGACTTTC.